This TCR beta chain was obtained from a study of blood T cell repertoires in COVID-19. For the study at large: Collection of acute and convalescent COVID-19 samples took place in the United States, Italy and Spain.

One Seattle source followed patients from active infection through their disease course. V was trimmed by 2 bases and J by 0 bases, leaving 16 bases between them. This CDR3 has 17 amino acids. The germline gives CDR1 LGHDT, CDR2 YNNKEL (reference sequence). Authors' processing steps: Researchers report that nucleated cell counts were estimated from reference gene primer amplification. Clones were read by immunoSEQ multiplex PCR, and TCRdb kept only the in-frame ones, dropping some. V, J and clone size are taken as reported in that table, and D and trimming were inferred from the DNA itself. The sample comprises 200,000 to 300,000 clones, 80% to 95% of which are singletons, and more than 0.8% rests with the top ten.

This TCR derives from a man aged 30-40 years with COVID-19, enrolled during active disease. This rearrangement joins TRBV3-1 (or the pseudogene TRBV3-2) to TRBJ1-1; a weak D match, TRBD1 (6 bases). Source material: peripheral blood. Here the CDR3 DNA reads TGTGCCAGCAGCCAACACGGCGGAGGACAGTTGAACACTGAAGCTTTCTTT. It yields the protein CASSQHGGGQLNTEAFF.